Sequencing of this T cell receptor (beta chain) was carried out in a study of PD-L1 blockade in urothelial cancer (dated by TCRdb to about 2017). Regarding the research as a whole: Every patient began therapy in about 2014 and was given atezolizumab 1,200 mg intravenously every 3 weeks. About 85% of the 29 patients were males with bladder-origin urothelial cancer, and 18 of 29 reported a prior smoking history. An ECOG performance status of 0 or 1 was recorded for the patients, and 0 to 3 prior chemotherapy regimens had been received by the patients. A median of approximately 1,400 T cells and approximately 1,000 unique TCRs was obtained from tumor samples, and a median clonality of approximately 0.094 and a median T cell proportion of about 0.1 were observed. The study was an exploratory multi-omic analysis of somatic, immune and clinical correlates of response to PD-L1 blockade with atezolizumab in urothelial cancer. TCR sequencing covered pretreatment tumor samples and matched, serially collected peripheral blood taken before and after atezolizumab treatment. Durable clinical benefit was defined as progression-free survival longer than 6 months, and TCR features were also tested against progression-free and overall survival. In the same patients, pretreatment tumors underwent whole exome sequencing and RNA sequencing in addition to TCR sequencing. Several patients achieved durable clinical benefit and approximately 20 did not. Under 30 patients had pretreatment blood TCR-seq, about 25 had at least one posttreatment blood collection, and about 25 had tumor TCR-seq. Five patients were excluded from tumor TCR analyses because tumors from two patients failed quality control and tumor was unavailable for three patients.

Cut back by 5 bases and 4 bases, the V and J ends lie 14 bases apart. CDR1 and CDR2, looked up from the germline V gene (reference sequence), are LNHDA and SQIVND. The CDR3 has 14 amino acids, counting the end cysteine and phenylalanine. This entry keeps only the CDR3 DNA: 42 bases, framed from base 1. Points on this clone: The antigen it recognizes is unknown. Within one base of it there is no much larger clone, and no base qualities were kept.

Taken with the paper, the label for time point translates to: pretreatment tumor sample. The cohort comprised fewer than 35 patients with locally advanced or metastatic urothelial carcinoma treated at Memorial Sloan Kettering on a trial protocol. All tumor tissue used for sequencing was obtained before atezolizumab dosing. The Qiagen DNeasy Blood extraction kit was used to purify genomic DNA from total PBMCs and tumor samples. Study-wide conclusions, independent of this receptor: Because the sample size was small (n ≈ 29) and many exploratory analyses were performed, the results are intended to be hypothesis-generating. Patients with durable benefit showed greater expansion of tumor-associated TCR clones in peripheral blood 3 weeks after starting treatment (n ≈ 20, p = 0.022). The proportion of tumor-infiltrating T lymphocytes was higher in patients with durable benefit (n ≈ 24, Mann-Whitney p = 0.047). The tumor samples were FFPE, were not collected immediately before treatment, and were limited to one sample per patient, so heterogeneity may have been missed.

To estimate absolute template abundance from read counts, synthetic TCR analog templates were spiked into each PCR. For FFPE tumors, housekeeping genes were amplified and quantified to estimate usable DNA and compute T cell fraction. The immunoSEQ assay used bias-controlled V and J gene primers to amplify TCRbeta CDR3 regions from genomic DNA. Sequencing of rearranged TCRbeta segments was done at approximately 20X coverage. The source study handled its data this way. Sequencing errors were corrected by clustering and CDR3s were annotated against IMGT to assign V, D and J genes. Downstream analyses used only productive TCRbeta rearrangements and left out out-of-frame or stop-codon sequences. To compute clonality, Shannon entropy was normalized by the log of the number of unique productive sequences and then subtracted from one. Clones differing between time points or between blood and tumor were identified by Fisher's exact test with Benjamini-Hochberg correction at adjusted p below 0.01. Not all clones reach the TCRdb copy of this immuneACCESS table, which keeps in-frame sequences only. Checked studies attribute under half of the gap to unresolved V genes and leave the rest unexplained. V, J and clone size reflect that table, while D and trimming were determined from the DNA. For this sample the table gives nearly 2,500 clones, of which around 35% were detected only once. 19% of the sample comes from the top ten.

The TCR comes from a man aged 55 to 69 with urothelial cancer. This specimen consisted of tumor tissue, obtained before atezolizumab (anti-PD-L1) treatment. Recombination linked TRBV19 to TRBJ1-1; matching of 5 bases hints at TRBD1 as the D gene. Read as DNA, the sequence is TGTGCCAGTAGTCAGACAGCCGCGGGCACTGAAGCTTTCTTT. The translation is CASSQTAAGTEAFF.